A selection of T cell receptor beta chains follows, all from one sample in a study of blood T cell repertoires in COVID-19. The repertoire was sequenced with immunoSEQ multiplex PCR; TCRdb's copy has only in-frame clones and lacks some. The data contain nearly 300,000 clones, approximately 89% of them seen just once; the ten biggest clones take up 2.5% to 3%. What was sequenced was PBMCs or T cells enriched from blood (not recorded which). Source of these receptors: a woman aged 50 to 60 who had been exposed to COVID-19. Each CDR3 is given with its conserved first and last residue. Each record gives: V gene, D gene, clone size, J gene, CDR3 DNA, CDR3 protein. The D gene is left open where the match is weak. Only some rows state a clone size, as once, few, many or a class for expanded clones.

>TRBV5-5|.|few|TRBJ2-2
TGTGCCAGCAGCTTGGGATCACCAGGGGTGTGGACCGGGGAGCTGTTTTTT
CASSLGSPGVWTGELFF
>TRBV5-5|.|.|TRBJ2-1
TGTGCCAGCAGCACCACTAGTGAGGAGCACAATGAGCAGTTCTTC
CASSTTSEEHNEQFF
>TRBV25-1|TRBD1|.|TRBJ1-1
TGTGCCAGCAGTGACAGACAGGGGGGGAGGACTGAAGCTTTCTTT
CASSDRQGGRTEAFF
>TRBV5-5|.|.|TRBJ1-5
TGTGCCAGCAGCTTGTCGATACAGGACCGATTTCGGAATCAGCCCCAGCATTTT
CASSLSIQDRFRNQPQHF
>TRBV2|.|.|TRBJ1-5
TGTGCCAGCAGTGAAGGGGGGCAGAATAATCAGCCCCAGCATTTT
CASSEGGQNNQPQHF
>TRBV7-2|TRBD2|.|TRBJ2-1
TGTGCCAGCAGCTTGGGACTAGCGGGGGGGCCATTGGACAATGAGCAGTTCTTC
CASSLGLAGGPLDNEQFF
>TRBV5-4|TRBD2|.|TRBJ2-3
TGTGCCAGCAGCTCGGGGACTAGCGGGGGTACAGATACGCAGTATTTT
CASSSGTSGGTDTQYF
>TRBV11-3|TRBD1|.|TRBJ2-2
TGTGCCAGCAGCTTATCTACAGGGGGCGTCGGGGAGCTGTTTTTT
CASSLSTGGVGELFF
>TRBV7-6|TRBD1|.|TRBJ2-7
TGTGCCAGCAGCCAAGGACAGGGTTTCTCCTACGAGCAGTACTTC
CASSQGQGFSYEQYF
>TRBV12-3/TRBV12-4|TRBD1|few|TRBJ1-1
TGTGCCAGCAGCCTAGGACAGGCCACTGAAGCTTTCTTT
CASSLGQATEAFF
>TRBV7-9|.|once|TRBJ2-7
TGTGCCAGCAGGGCCGGAGGTTCGACTCCATACGAGCAGTACTTC
CASRAGGSTPYEQYF
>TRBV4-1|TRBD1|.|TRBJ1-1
TGCGCCAGCAGCCAGGGGGACAGGGGCTGGGGTTTCTTT
CASSQGDRGWGFF
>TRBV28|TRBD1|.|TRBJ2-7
TGTGCCAGCAGTTTAAGGGACAGGGTCTCTAGGAGCTCCTACGAGCAGTACTTC
CASSLRDRVSRSSYEQYF
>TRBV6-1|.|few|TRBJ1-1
TGTGCCAGCAGTGACGGGGGGCCCCTGGGTGAAGCTTTCTTT
CASSDGGPLGEAFF
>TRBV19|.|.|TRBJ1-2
TGTGCCAGTAGCCGGGAAAATAACTATGGCTACACCTTC
CASSRENNYGYTF
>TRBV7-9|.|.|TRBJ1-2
TGTGCCAGCAGCTTAGGACCCAGGGGCTATGGCTACACCTTC
CASSLGPRGYGYTF
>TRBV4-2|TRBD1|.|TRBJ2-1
TGTGCCAGCAGACAGGACAGGTCTTCAAATGAGCAGTTCTTC
CASRQDRSSNEQFF
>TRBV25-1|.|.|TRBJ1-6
TGTGCCAGCAGTACGCTGGGGGCAGATTCACCCCTCCACTTT
CASSTLGADSPLHF
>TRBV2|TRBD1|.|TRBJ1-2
TGTGCCAGCAGGGATTCCGGACAGGTCAACTATGGCTACACCTTC
CASRDSGQVNYGYTF
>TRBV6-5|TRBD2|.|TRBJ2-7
TGTGCCAGCAGTTACCAGGGACTAGCGGGGGTTTACGAGCAGTACTTC
CASSYQGLAGVYEQYF
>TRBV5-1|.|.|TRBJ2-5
TGCGCCAGCGGAAACCCGGGGGTCCAAGAGACCCAGTACTTC
CASGNPGVQETQYF
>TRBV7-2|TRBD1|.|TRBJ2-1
TGTGCCAGCAGCCTAGGGGGCGGCCGCTACAATGAGCAGTTCTTC
CASSLGGGRYNEQFF
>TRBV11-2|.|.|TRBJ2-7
TGTGCCAGCAGCTTATCTTCGGGACTGGCAGGGGGGGAGCAGTACTTC
CASSLSSGLAGGEQYF
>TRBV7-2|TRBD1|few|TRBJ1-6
TGTGCCAGCAGCTACAGGGGATCGCAGGCCCTCCACTTT
CASSYRGSQALHF
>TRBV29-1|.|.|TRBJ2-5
TGCAGCGTTGAAGCTGGGACACGCAAAGAGACCCAGTACTTC
CSVEAGTRKETQYF
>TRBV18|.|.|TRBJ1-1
TGTGCCAGCTCACCGGCCAGGACTGAAGCTTTCTTT
CASSPARTEAFF
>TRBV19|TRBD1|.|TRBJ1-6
TGTGCCAGTAGTCTAACAGGGGTCTCCTATAATTCACCCCTCCACTTT
CASSLTGVSYNSPLHF
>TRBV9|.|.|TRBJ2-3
TGTGCCAGCAGCATTAACGATGAGCACACAGATACGCAGTATTTT
CASSINDEHTDTQYF
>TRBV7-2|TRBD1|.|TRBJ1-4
TGTGCCAGCAGCTTAGCGACAGGGGGCACTTCAACTAATGAAAAACTGTTTTTT
CASSLATGGTSTNEKLFF
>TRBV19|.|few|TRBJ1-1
TGTGCCAGTAGTATAGCCGGAGGAATCTACACTGAAGCTTTCTTT
CASSIAGGIYTEAFF
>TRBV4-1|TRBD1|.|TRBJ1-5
TGCGCCAGCAGCCAACCGGGACAGAGTCCGAATCAGCCCCAGCATTTT
CASSQPGQSPNQPQHF
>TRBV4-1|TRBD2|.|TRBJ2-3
TGCGCCAGCAGCGAGACTAGCGGGGGGGCCGCGGTCCCAGATACGCAGTATTTT
CASSETSGGAAVPDTQYF
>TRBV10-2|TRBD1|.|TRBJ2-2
TGCGCCAGCAAAGGGACAGGGGAATCCGGGGAGCTGTTTTTT
CASKGTGESGELFF
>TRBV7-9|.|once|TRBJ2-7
TGTGCCAGCAGCCCCTTGAGTTACGAGCAGTACTTC
CASSPLSYEQYF